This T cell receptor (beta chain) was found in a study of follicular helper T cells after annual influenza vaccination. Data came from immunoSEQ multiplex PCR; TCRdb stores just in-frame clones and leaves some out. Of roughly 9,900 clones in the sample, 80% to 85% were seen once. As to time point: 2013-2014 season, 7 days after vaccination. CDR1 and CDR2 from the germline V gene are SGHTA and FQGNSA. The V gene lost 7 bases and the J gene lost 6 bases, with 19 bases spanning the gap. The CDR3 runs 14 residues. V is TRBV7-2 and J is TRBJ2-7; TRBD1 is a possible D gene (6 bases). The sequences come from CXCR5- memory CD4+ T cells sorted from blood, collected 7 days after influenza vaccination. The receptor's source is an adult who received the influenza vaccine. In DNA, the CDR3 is TGTGCCAGCACCGCCGCCAGGGGACCTCTCGAGCAGTACTTC. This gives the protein CASTAARGPLEQYF.